Presented here are 15 T cell receptor beta chains from one specimen sequenced in a study of glioma-infiltrating T cells. TCR alpha and beta CDR3 regions were amplified from RNA using iRepertoire nested multiplex PCR. Each CDR3 protein gets one entry after TCRdb re-called the multiplex PCR reads with MiXCR. The table includes around 190,000 distinct CDR3 sequences, 43% detected once. Sample: glioma tissue, nonneoplastic brain tissue, or PBMCs (not recorded which). The receptors were gathered from a human donor with low-grade glioma or glioblastoma, undergoing nonglioma brain surgery, or in good health (not recorded which).

The chain recombines TRBV20-1 with TRBJ2-7; 11 bases align to TRBD2. Germline V lookup: CDR1 DFQATT, CDR2 SNEGSKA (reference sequence). CDR3 size: 16 residues. V lost 5 bases and J lost 4; bases outside the gene matches: 13. DNA for the CDR3: TGCAGTGCTGAGGAATCCGTGACTAGCGGGGTATACGAGCAGTACTTC. Protein sequence: CSAEESVTSGVYEQYF.

The V gene is TRBV19, the J gene TRBJ1-5; the D is unclear. The germline V gene has CDR1 LNHDA and CDR2 SQIVND (reference sequence). This CDR3 comprises 13 residues. V gave up 2 bases and J gave up 8 bases, with 10 bases separating them. DNA for the CDR3: TGTGCCAGTAGTATACCTAGGGTGGAGCCCCAGCATTTT. Translating gives CASSIPRVEPQHF.

About this clonotype itself: This may be a read error, as it is one base from a much larger clone. The chain links TRBV19 to TRBJ2-1; 7 bases are a match to TRBD1. Germline V lookup: CDR1 LNHDA, CDR2 SQIVND (reference sequence). The CDR3 is 14 residues long. For the CDR3, the DNA is TGTGCCAGTTCGACAGGGAACTCCTACAATGAGCAGCTCTTC. It codes for CASSTGNSYNEQLF.

This clonotype has only one observation. The junction departs from germline at one end; a sequencing error may be responsible. The CDR3 loop reads CASSSVKRRRVYQEAQYF. In DNA, the CDR3 is TGTGCCAGCAGTTCGGTGAAGCGGAGAAGGGTATACCAAGAGGCCCAGTACTTC. The chain couples TRBV27 to TRBJ2-5; weak D call: TRBD2 (5 bases). CDR3 length: 18 amino acids. CDR1 and CDR2 (germline): MNHEY, SMNVEV (reference sequence).

The chain is built from TRBV6-5 and TRBJ2-3, with a tentative D call TRBD2 (6 bases). V dropped 2 bases and J dropped 11 bases, with 17 bases sitting between them. The germline V gene has CDR1 MNHEY and CDR2 SVGAGI. The CDR3 is made up of 14 amino acids. As DNA, the CDR3 is TGTGCCAGCAGTTACAGTAGGGAGGTCTACGAGCAGTATTTT. This translates into CASSYSREVYEQYF.

As concerns this clonotype: This may stem from a read error, because a much larger clone lies one nucleotide away. V is TRBV20-1 and J is TRBJ2-7, with D possibly matching TRBD2 (6 bases). The CDR3 has 15 residues. Germline CDR1 reads DFQATT; CDR2 reads SNEGSKA (reference sequence). In nucleotides, the CDR3 is TGCAGTTCTAGGCGAGTCGGGACTCTATCGTACGAGCAGTACTTC. Protein product: CSSRRVGTLSYEQYF.

Many counts were recorded for this clonotype. The chain is built from TRBV6-2 or TRBV6-3 and TRBJ2-2, with TRBD1 matching 9 bases. With V trimmed by 6 bases and J by 4 bases, 9 bases remained unmatched. This CDR3 has 16 residues. Germline V gene lookup returns CDR1 MNHEY and CDR2 SVGEGT. CDR3 loop: CASRATGGLGTGELFF. CDR3 in DNA: TGTGCCAGCAGAGCGACAGGGGGGCTCGGCACCGGGGAGCTGTTTTTT.

V usage is TRBV6-1 and J usage is TRBJ2-2; no firm D call. The CDR3 extends over 13 amino acids. V was shortened by 7 bases and J by 6 bases, with 12 bases between the two germline ends. Germline V lookup: CDR1 MNHNS, CDR2 SASEGT. In nucleotides, the CDR3 is TGTGCCAGCAAGCAGGTTGGGCCCGGGGAGCTGTTTTTT. Protein: CASKQVGPGELFF.

V and J are TRBV3-1 and TRBJ2-1; D not certain. V lost 5 bases, J lost 8 bases, and 16 bases lay in between. The CDR3 totals 14 residues. Germline V CDR1 and CDR2: LGHDT, YNNKEL (reference sequence). The CDR3 DNA reads as TGTGCCAGCAGCTTAAGGGCAGTATCGTATGAGCAGTTCTTC. Translated, it gives CASSLRAVSYEQFF.

This chain uses TRBV19 with TRBJ2-7; a possible D gene is TRBD2 (6 bases). The CDR3 is 14 amino acids. Deletions cut 6 bases from V and 6 bases from J, with 18 bases between. The germline V gene encodes CDR1 LNHDA and CDR2 SQIVND (reference sequence). In nucleotides, the CDR3 is TGTGCCAGTAGCTCCGGGACTGGTCAAGCCGAGCAGTACTTC. Protein product: CASSSGTGQAEQYF.

Concerning this clonotype itself: A read error may explain this, as a much larger clone is one base away. The chain has TRBV20-1 and TRBJ2-7; TRBD2 matches 10 bases. V lost 7 bases and J lost 4; bases outside the gene matches: 10. Germline V gene sequence: CDR1 DFQATT, CDR2 SNEGSKA (reference sequence). CDR3 size: 14 residues. DNA for the CDR3: TGCAGTGAGAGTTTAGCGGGAGGAAAATACGAGCAGTACTTC. It translates to CSESLAGGKYEQYF.

V and J are TRBV20-1 and TRBJ2-5, with 7 bases aligning to TRBD1. The J call is in doubt because the DNA end fits TRBJ2-4 better. This CDR3 has 15 amino acids. Germline CDR1 is DFQATT and CDR2 is SNEGSKA (reference sequence). The CDR3 region has the DNA TGCAGTGCTAGGGAACAGGGGTCATCCAAAAACATTCAGTACTTC. This translates into CSAREQGSSKNIQYF.

Comments on this clonotype: A single base separates this from a much larger clone, so it may be a read error. The chain recombines TRBV28 with TRBJ1-1; tentatively, D is TRBD1 (5 bases). Trimming left V 9 bases short and J 4 bases short, with 27 bases between. Per the germline V gene, CDR1 is MDHEN and CDR2 is SYDVKM. CDR3 length: 17 amino acids. The CDR3 nucleotides are TGTGCCAGAAGTCCGCCCATCAGCGGGGCGCAGGGCACTGAAGCTTTCTTT. This gives the protein CARSPPISGAQGTEAFF.

Comment on this clonotype: Being one base from a much bigger clone, this may be a read error. The chain is built from TRBV28 and TRBJ2-1, with unresolved D. CDR1 MDHEN and CDR2 SYDVKM come from the germline V gene. The germline V and J ends were trimmed by 8 bases and 4 bases, with 12 bases remaining between them. The CDR3 loop spans 13 amino acids. The CDR3 loop is CASCWTPYNEQFF. For the CDR3, the DNA is TGTGCCAGCTGCTGGACCCCGTACAATGAGCAGTTCTTC. Drawing the rest from reference TRBV28 and TRBJ2-1, the complete variable domain is DVKVTQSSRYLVKRTGEKVFLECVQDMDHENMFWYRQDPGLGLRLIYFSYDVKMKEKGDIPEGYSVSREKKERFSLILESASTNQTSMYLCASCWTPYNEQFFGPGTRLTVL.

The chain joins TRBV6-2 or TRBV6-3 to TRBJ2-1, with 7 nucleotides matching TRBD2. The CDR3 consists of 15 residues. CDR1 is MNHEY, CDR2 SVGEGT, per germline. V lost 4 bases, J lost 7 bases, and 10 bases stayed unmatched. In nucleotides, the CDR3 is TGTGCCAGCAGTTTATTGGGCGGGAGATCGAATGAGCAGTTCTTC. Translation gives CASSLLGGRSNEQFF.